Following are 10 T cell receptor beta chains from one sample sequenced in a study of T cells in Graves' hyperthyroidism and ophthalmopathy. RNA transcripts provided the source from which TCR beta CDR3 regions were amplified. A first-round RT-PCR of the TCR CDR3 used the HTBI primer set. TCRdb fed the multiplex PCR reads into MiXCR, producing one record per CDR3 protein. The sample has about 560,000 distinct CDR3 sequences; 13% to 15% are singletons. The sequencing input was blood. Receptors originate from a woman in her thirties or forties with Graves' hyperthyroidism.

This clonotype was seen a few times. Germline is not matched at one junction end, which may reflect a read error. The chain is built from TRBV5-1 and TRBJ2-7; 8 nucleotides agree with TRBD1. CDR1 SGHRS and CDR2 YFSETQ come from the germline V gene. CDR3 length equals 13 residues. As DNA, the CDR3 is TGCGCCCCCCATGGACAGGGTACTCACGAACAGTACTTC. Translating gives CAPHGQGTHEQYF.

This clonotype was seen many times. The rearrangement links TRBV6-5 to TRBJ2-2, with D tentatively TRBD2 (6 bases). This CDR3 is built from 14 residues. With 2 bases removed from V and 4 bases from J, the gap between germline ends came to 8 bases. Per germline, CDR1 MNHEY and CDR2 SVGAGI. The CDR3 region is CASSYRGSTGELFF. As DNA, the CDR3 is TGTGCCAGCAGTTACCGGGGGAGCACCGGGGAGCTGTTTTTT.

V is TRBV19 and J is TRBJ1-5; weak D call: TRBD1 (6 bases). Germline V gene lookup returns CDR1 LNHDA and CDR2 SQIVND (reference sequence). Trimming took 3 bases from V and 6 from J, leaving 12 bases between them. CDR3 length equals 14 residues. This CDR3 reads CASSMGGQLQPQHF. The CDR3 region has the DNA TGTGCCAGTAGTATGGGGGGACAACTTCAGCCCCAGCATTTT.

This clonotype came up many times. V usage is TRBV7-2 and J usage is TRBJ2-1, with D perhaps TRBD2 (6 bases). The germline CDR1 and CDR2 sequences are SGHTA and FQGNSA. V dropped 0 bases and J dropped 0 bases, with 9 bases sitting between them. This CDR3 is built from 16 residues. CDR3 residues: CASSLARESSYNEQFF. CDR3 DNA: TGTGCCAGCAGCTTAGCACGGGAGAGCTCCTACAATGAGCAGTTCTTC.

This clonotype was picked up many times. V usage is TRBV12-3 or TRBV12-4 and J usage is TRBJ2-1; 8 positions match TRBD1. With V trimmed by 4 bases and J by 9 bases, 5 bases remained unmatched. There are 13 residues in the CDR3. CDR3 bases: TGTGCCAGCAGTTCGGACAGGGTGGCTGAGCAGTTCTTC. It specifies CASSSDRVAEQFF.

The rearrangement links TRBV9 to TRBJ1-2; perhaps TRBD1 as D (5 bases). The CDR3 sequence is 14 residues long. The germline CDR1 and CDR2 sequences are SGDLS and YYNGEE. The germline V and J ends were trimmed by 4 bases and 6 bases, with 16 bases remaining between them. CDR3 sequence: CASSPGTRGNGYTF. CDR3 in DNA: TGTGCCAGCAGCCCTGGGACCCGGGGGAATGGCTACACCTTC.

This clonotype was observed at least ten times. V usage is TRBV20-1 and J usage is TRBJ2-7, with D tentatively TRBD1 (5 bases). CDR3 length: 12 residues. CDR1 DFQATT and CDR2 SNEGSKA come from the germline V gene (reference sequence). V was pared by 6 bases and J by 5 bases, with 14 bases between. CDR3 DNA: TGCAGTGCCCCCCGCCAGGGCAACGAGCAGTACTTC. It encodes CSAPRQGNEQYF.

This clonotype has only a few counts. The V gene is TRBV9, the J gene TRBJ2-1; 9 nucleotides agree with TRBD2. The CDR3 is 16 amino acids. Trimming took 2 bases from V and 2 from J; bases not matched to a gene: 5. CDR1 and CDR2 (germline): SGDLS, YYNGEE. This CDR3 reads CASSVTSGPPYNEQFF. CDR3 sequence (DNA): TGTGCCAGCAGCGTGACTAGCGGCCCTCCCTACAATGAGCAGTTCTTC.

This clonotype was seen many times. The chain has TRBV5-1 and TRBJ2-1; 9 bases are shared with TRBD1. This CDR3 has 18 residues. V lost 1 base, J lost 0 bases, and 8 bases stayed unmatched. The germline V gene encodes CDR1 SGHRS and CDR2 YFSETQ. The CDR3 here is CASSLQDRGFSSYNEQFF. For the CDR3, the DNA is TGCGCCAGCAGCTTGCAAGACAGGGGGTTCAGCTCCTACAATGAGCAGTTCTTC.

CDR3 sequence: CASNPGTGNTIYF. CDR3 sequence (DNA): TGTGCCAGTAATCCAGGGACGGGAAACACCATATATTTT. The chain uses TRBV6-1 and TRBJ1-3; possibly TRBD1 for D (5 bases). The V gene lost 9 bases and the J gene lost 4 bases, with 13 bases spanning the gap. CDR3 length equals 13 residues. CDR1 and CDR2 (germline): MNHNS, SASEGT.